This TCR beta chain was observed in a study of T cells in Graves' hyperthyroidism and ophthalmopathy. CDR1 MRHNA and CDR2 SNTAGT come from the germline V gene. Trimming removed 9 bases from V and 1 base from J, with 18 bases in between. The CDR3 contains 15 residues. The table lists this clonotype with many counts. TCR beta CDR3 sequences were amplified from RNA transcripts. First-round RT-PCR with HTBI primers amplified the TCR CDR3 region. From the multiplex PCR reads, TCRdb called clonotypes with MiXCR, one entry per CDR3 protein. The repertoire holds 300,000 to 400,000 distinct CDR3 sequences, with around 15% as singletons.

The chain carries TRBV6-4 and TRBJ1-1; D may be TRBD1 (5 bases). This clonotype originated in a woman under 40 with Graves' ophthalmopathy. The specimen was blood. CDR3 residues: CARPRDPKPNTEAFF. Here the CDR3 DNA reads TGTGCCAGACCCCGGGACCCAAAACCGAACACTGAAGCTTTCTTT.